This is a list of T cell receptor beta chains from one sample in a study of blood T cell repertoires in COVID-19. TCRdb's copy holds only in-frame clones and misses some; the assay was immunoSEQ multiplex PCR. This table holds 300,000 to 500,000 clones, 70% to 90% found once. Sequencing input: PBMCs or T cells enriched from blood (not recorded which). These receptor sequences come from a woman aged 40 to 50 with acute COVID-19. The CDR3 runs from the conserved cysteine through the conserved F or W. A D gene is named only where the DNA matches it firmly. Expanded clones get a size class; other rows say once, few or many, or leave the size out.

CASSFGQQISGNTIYF TGTGCCAGCAGCTTTGGGCAGCAAATCTCTGGAAACACCATATATTTT 16 NA TRBJ1-3 TRBV11-2 NA
CATSSTREKSNQPQHF TGTGCCACCAGCAGCACCCGGGAAAAAAGCAATCAGCCCCAGCATTTT 16 NA TRBJ1-5 TRBV15 NA
CATSCLGPTSRSYNEQFF TGTGCCACCAGCTGCTTGGGCCCGACGAGTAGGTCCTACAATGAGCAGTTCTTC 18 NA TRBJ2-1 TRBV15 NA
CASSPLQGVEQYF TGTGCCAGCTCACCATTGCAGGGGGTCGAGCAGTACTTC 13 TRBD1 TRBJ2-7 TRBV18 NA
CASSGGAYEQYF TGTGCCAGCAGCGGGGGGGCCTACGAGCAGTACTTC 12 TRBD2 TRBJ2-7 TRBV4-2 NA
CASSVSANTGELFF TGTGCCAGCAGTGTCAGTGCGAACACCGGGGAGCTGTTTTTT 14 NA TRBJ2-2 TRBV2 NA
CAWAGTAHQPQHF TGTGCCTGGGCTGGGACAGCTCATCAGCCCCAGCATTTT 13 TRBD1 TRBJ1-5 TRBV30 NA
CASSPSRQTSTYEQYF TGTGCCAGTAGCCCTTCGAGGCAAACATCGACCTACGAGCAGTACTTC 16 NA TRBJ2-7 TRBV19 NA
CASSEGTGRSNQPQHF TGTGCCAGTAGTGAAGGGACAGGGCGGAGCAATCAGCCCCAGCATTTT 16 TRBD1 TRBJ1-5 TRBV19 NA
CASSLDRRDYGYTF TGTGCCAGCAGCTTAGACCGACGGGACTATGGCTACACCTTC 14 NA TRBJ1-2 TRBV7-9 once
CASHQANYGYTF TGTGCCAGCCACCAGGCCAACTATGGCTACACCTTC 12 NA TRBJ1-2 TRBV2 NA
CSVDRVGAFF TGCAGCGTTGACAGGGTGGGAGCTTTCTTT 10 NA TRBJ1-1 TRBV29-1 few
CASRRTGAFEQYF TGTGCCAGCAGGCGGACAGGGGCTTTCGAGCAGTACTTC 13 TRBD1 TRBJ2-7 TRBV2 NA
CASSPVGGVSSFETQYF TGTGCCAGCAGCCCGGTTGGGGGGGTTTCCTCCTTTGAGACCCAGTACTTC 17 TRBD2 TRBJ2-5 TRBV11-2 NA
CATSQGLERGADTQYF TGTGCCACCAGCCAGGGACTCGAGCGGGGCGCAGATACGCAGTATTTT 16 TRBD2 TRBJ2-3 TRBV15 once
CASNLSGGGRETQYF TGTGCCAGCAACTTAAGCGGGGGCGGTAGGGAGACCCAGTACTTC 15 TRBD2 TRBJ2-5 TRBV2 NA
CASSLDSYNEKLFF TGTGCCAGCAGCTTGGACAGCTATAATGAAAAACTGTTTTTT 14 NA TRBJ1-4 TRBV5-4 NA
CASSLPLAPGQDNSPLHF TGTGCCAGCAGCCTACCCCTCGCTCCGGGACAGGACAATTCACCCCTCCACTTT 18 TRBD1 TRBJ1-6 TRBV3-1/TRBV3-2 NA
CASTSTSGSYNEQFF TGTGCCAGCACAAGCACTAGCGGGTCCTACAATGAGCAGTTCTTC 15 TRBD2 TRBJ2-1 TRBV18 NA
CASRHSGGTGELFF TGTGCCAGCAGGCATTCAGGAGGTACCGGGGAGCTGTTTTTT 14 NA TRBJ2-2 TRBV3-1/TRBV3-2 NA
CASSPPSLGGTEAFF TGTGCCAGCTCACCACCCAGTTTGGGGGGCACTGAAGCTTTCTTT 15 NA TRBJ1-1 TRBV18 NA
CAITQASPRSSYNEQFF TGTGCCATCACTCAGGCTAGCCCTCGGAGCTCCTACAATGAGCAGTTCTTC 17 NA TRBJ2-1 TRBV10-3 NA
CATEDTGELFF TGTGCCACCGAGGACACCGGGGAGCTGTTTTTT 11 NA TRBJ2-2 TRBV24-1 NA
CASSQDRARASGVVDEQFF TGCGCCAGCAGCCAAGATAGGGCCAGAGCTAGCGGGGTGGTGGATGAGCAGTTCTTC 19 TRBD2 TRBJ2-1 TRBV4-1 NA
CASNAGESGANVLTF TGTGCCAGCAACGCAGGGGAGAGTGGGGCCAACGTCCTGACTTTC 15 NA TRBJ2-6 TRBV6-5 NA
CASRDDGGSNTGELFF TGTGCCAGCAGAGACGATGGGGGGTCCAACACCGGGGAGCTGTTTTTT 16 NA TRBJ2-2 TRBV7-9 NA